The sequence of this T cell receptor beta chain was determined in a study of T cell responses to AZD1222 COVID-19 vaccine. General study findings and limits: Reportedly, nearly half the spike-specific TCRs target unmutated variant regions. Donors were chiefly white British, with a greater number of females, and clonal diversity was perhaps underestimated. Dominant CD4 TCR responses targeted spike regions 160-218 and 743-854. Only a handful of AZD1222 recipients were seropositive at baseline.

A remark on this clone: Antigen specificity is unknown.

V was pared by 4 bases and J by 8 bases, with 15 bases between. Germline assignment: CDR1 SGDLS and CDR2 YYNGEE. The CDR3 has 13 amino acids. Profiling relied on immunoSEQ multiplex PCR, and the TCRdb table lists in-frame clones only, not all of them. The repertoire holds around 100,000 clones, with roughly 90% as singletons. The TCR was taken from an adult in good health. The chain is built from TRBV9 and TRBJ1-2; the D is unclear. This specimen consisted of peripheral blood, obtained on day 0 of AZD1222 vaccination. CDR3 nucleotide sequence: TGTGCCAGCAGCTCCCAAACAGAAAGGGGCTACACCTTC. Translated: CASSSQTERGYTF.